These 27 T cell receptor beta chains came from one sample sequenced in a study of identical twins. TCRdb re-called the 5' RACE reads with MiXCR, one entry per CDR3 protein. This table holds about 150,000 distinct CDR3 sequences, around 3.5% found once. Material: memory T cells sorted from blood. These TCRs come from a man between 18 and 35 years old in good health.

In this sample, this clonotype turned up many times. The rearrangement links TRBV25-1 to TRBJ1-6, with a tentative D call TRBD1 (6 bases). The CDR3 covers 14 residues. The germline gives CDR1 MGHDK, CDR2 SYGVNS. Trimming cost V 5 bases and J 9 bases, with 14 bases left between them. CDR3 residues: CASSNTGRGSPLHF. The CDR3 bases are TGTGCCAGCAGTAACACAGGGAGGGGTTCACCCCTCCACTTT.

This clonotype has ten or more counts. The chain has TRBV5-1 and TRBJ2-3; 8 nucleotides match TRBD1. The CDR3 contains 15 residues. Germline V gene lookup returns CDR1 SGHRS and CDR2 YFSETQ. V was clipped by 4 bases and J by 3 bases; unmatched bases: 7. For the CDR3, the DNA is TGCGCCAGCAGCCGCGACAGGGGTGGTACAGATACGCAGTATTTT. This codes for CASSRDRGGTDTQYF.

The table lists this clonotype with many counts. The chain is built from TRBV20-1 and TRBJ2-1; the D gene is possibly TRBD2 (6 bases). This CDR3 is 15 amino acids long. Trimming pared 3 bases from V and 0 bases from J, leaving 12 bases between. Germline CDR1 DFQATT, CDR2 SNEGSKA (reference sequence). In DNA, the CDR3 is TGCAGTGCTAGGGCGGGGCACATCTCCTACAATGAGCAGTTCTTC. Encoded protein: CSARAGHISYNEQFF.

This clonotype was seen many times. The chain has TRBV12-3 or TRBV12-4 and TRBJ2-2, with D perhaps matching TRBD2 (5 bases). This CDR3 has 13 amino acids. The V end lost 4 bases, the J end lost 6 bases, and 9 bases lay between the germline ends. The CDR3 loop is CASSSRESGELFF. In DNA, the CDR3 is TGTGCCAGCAGTTCCCGGGAATCCGGGGAGCTGTTTTTT.

This clonotype was counted only a few times. This chain connects TRBV7-3 to TRBJ2-3, with D unresolved. V lost 5 bases to trimming and J lost 5 bases, with 8 bases between them. The CDR3 totals 12 residues. From germline, CDR1 is SGHTA and CDR2 FQGTGA. For the CDR3, the DNA is TGTGCCAGCAGCAACAGTGAAGATACGCAGTATTTT. Protein product: CASSNSEDTQYF.

This clonotype has at least ten counts. CDR3 amino acids: CSAPSGLAGVSEQFF. The CDR3 bases are TGCAGTGCCCCTTCCGGACTAGCGGGAGTTAGTGAGCAGTTCTTC. This chain links TRBV20-1 with TRBJ2-1; 13 bases line up with TRBD2. This CDR3 comprises 15 residues. CDR1 is DFQATT, CDR2 SNEGSKA, per germline (reference sequence). The V gene end was trimmed by 6 bases and the J gene end by 9 bases; junction bases not matched to a gene: 11.

This clonotype was counted many times. The chain couples TRBV6-1 to TRBJ1-1; 9 positions agree with TRBD1. CDR3 length equals 16 residues. V lost 4 bases to trimming and J lost 3 bases; unmatched junction nucleotides: 9. Germline V gene sequence: CDR1 MNHNS, CDR2 SASEGT. The DNA for the CDR3 is TGTGCCAGCAGTGCTAGGACAGGGGATGTAGACACTGAAGCTTTCTTT. Its protein is CASSARTGDVDTEAFF.

This clonotype was recorded at least ten times. The rearrangement uses TRBV12-3 or TRBV12-4 and TRBJ1-2; D not certain. The V end lost 6 bases, the J end lost 8 bases, and 10 bases lay between the germline ends. This CDR3 is 11 amino acids long. CDR3 DNA: TGTGCCAGCAGCCGAACGGGCGGCTACACCTTC. It translates to CASSRTGGYTF.

This clonotype came up many times. This chain links TRBV2 with TRBJ2-1, with 8 bases identical to TRBD1. With V trimmed by 5 bases and J by 6 bases, 6 bases remained unmatched. The V gene's germline CDR1 is SNHLY and CDR2 FYNNEI. The CDR3 spans 14 residues. This chain's CDR3 is CASSRTGMLNEQFF. The CDR3 DNA sequence: TGTGCCAGCAGTCGGACAGGGATGCTCAATGAGCAGTTCTTC.

This sequence joins TRBV20-1 and TRBJ2-4, with 7 positions matching TRBD1. The germline gives CDR1 DFQATT, CDR2 SNEGSKA (reference sequence). Unmatched junction bases numbered 8, after V lost 3 bases and J lost 9 bases. The CDR3 consists of 13 residues. The CDR3 protein is CSASDREDGIQYF. CDR3 bases: TGCAGTGCTAGTGACAGGGAAGATGGCATTCAGTACTTC.

The table lists this clonotype with many counts. This chain links TRBV4-2 with TRBJ1-1; 8 bases map to TRBD1. This CDR3 has 15 residues. With V trimmed by 0 bases and J by 1 base, 1 base remained unmatched. Looked up from germline, CDR1 is LGHNA and CDR2 is YNFKEQ. The CDR3 DNA follows: TGTGCCAGCAGCCAAGAGGGGACAGGGAACACTGAAGCTTTCTTT. Translating gives CASSQEGTGNTEAFF.

This clonotype has at least ten counts. The gene calls are TRBV5-1 and TRBJ1-2; TRBD1 agrees at 7 bases. After removal of 2 bases from V and 8 bases from J, the junction contained 6 bases not matched to a gene. Germline V gene data show CDR1 as SGHRS and CDR2 as YFSETQ. The CDR3 covers 13 residues. The CDR3 DNA is TGCGCCAGCAGCTTCCGACAGGGCGAGGGCTACACCTTC. Translated: CASSFRQGEGYTF. The full variable domain, completed using reference TRBV5-1 and TRBJ1-2, is KAGVTQTPRYLIKTRGQQVTLSCSPISGHRSVSWYQQTPGQGLQFLFEYFSETQRNKGNFPGRFSGRQFSNSRSEMNVSTLELGDSALYLCASSFRQGEGYTFGSGTRLTVV.

This clonotype came up a few times. This chain connects TRBV29-1 to TRBJ1-3, with 7 nucleotides matching TRBD1. Germline CDR1 reads SQVTM; CDR2 reads ANQGSEA. After removal of 4 bases from V and 0 bases from J, the junction contained 0 bases not matched to a gene. The CDR3 sequence is 13 residues long. The CDR3 bases are TGCAGCGTTGGGGACAGCTCTGGAAACACCATATATTTT. As protein: CSVGDSSGNTIYF.

The gene calls are TRBV2 and TRBJ2-3, with D possibly TRBD1 on 6 matching bases. Between the trimmed V and J ends, which lost 6 bases and 4 bases, there was a span of 11 bases. Germline CDR1 SNHLY, CDR2 FYNNEI. The CDR3 is 13 residues long. The CDR3 loop is CASRATGPDTQYF. The CDR3 DNA sequence: TGTGCCAGCAGAGCGACAGGACCAGATACGCAGTATTTT.

This clonotype came up a few times. The V gene is TRBV6-5, the J gene TRBJ2-7; maybe TRBD2 (6 bases). This CDR3 region has 15 residues. Trimming pared 4 bases from V and 0 bases from J, leaving 13 bases between. Germline CDR1 reads MNHEY; CDR2 reads SVGAGI. The CDR3 region is CASSLLGTASYEQYV. The CDR3 DNA follows: TGTGCCAGCAGTTTACTCGGGACTGCCTCCTACGAGCAGTACGTC.

This clonotype was counted many times. The chain has TRBV20-1 and TRBJ1-1, with D possibly being TRBD1 (5 bases). CDR3 size: 17 residues. Looked up from germline, CDR1 is DFQATT and CDR2 is SNEGSKA (reference sequence). The germline V and J ends were trimmed by 0 bases and 0 bases, with 17 bases remaining between them. This CDR3 is CSARDLRKGTMNTEAFF. The CDR3 coding sequence is TGCAGTGCTAGAGATCTCAGAAAAGGGACTATGAACACTGAAGCTTTCTTT.

This clonotype was found many times. The V and J genes are TRBV7-9 and TRBJ1-4; no clear D gene. Germline assignment: CDR1 SEHNR and CDR2 FQNEAQ (reference sequence). The CDR3 spans 15 residues. V was cut by 5 bases and J by 5 bases, with 15 bases left in between. CDR3 bases: TGTGCCAGCAGCGCCACCGGTCAGCGGAATGAAAAACTGTTTTTT. Protein: CASSATGQRNEKLFF.

This clonotype was picked up many times. The chain links TRBV30 to TRBJ2-7, with no clear D. Trimming took 0 bases from V and 2 from J, leaving 11 bases between them. The CDR3 spans 14 residues. Germline V CDR1 and CDR2: GTSNPN, SVGIG (reference sequence). In DNA, the CDR3 is TGTGCCTGGAGTGTACCTGGGGTCACCTACGAGCAGTACGTC. It is translated as CAWSVPGVTYEQYV.

In its sample, this clonotype was seen many times. This sequence joins TRBV11-1 and TRBJ2-1, with D hard to call. From germline, CDR1 is SGHAT and CDR2 FQDESV (reference sequence). V lost 8 bases and J 5 bases, leaving 13 bases between the germline ends. There are 13 residues in the CDR3. As DNA, the CDR3 is TGTGCCAGCGGGCCACAATGGGACAATGAGCAGTTCTTC. Translating it yields CASGPQWDNEQFF.

This clonotype was seen more than once but under ten times. V usage is TRBV7-9 and J usage is TRBJ2-1; D unclear. The CDR3 is 15 residues long. The germline V and J ends were trimmed by 0 bases and 8 bases, with 14 bases remaining between them. Germline CDR1 and CDR2: SEHNR and FQNEAQ (reference sequence). The CDR3 DNA is TGTGCCAGCAGCTTAGCTCCTACTACTCCCGATGAGCAGTTCTTC. This sequence encodes CASSLAPTTPDEQFF.

This clonotype occurred many times. The CDR3: CASSGGAVRGWETQYF. CDR3 DNA sequence: TGCGCCAGCAGCGGTGGAGCGGTCCGGGGCTGGGAGACCCAGTACTTC. The gene calls are TRBV5-1 and TRBJ2-5; perhaps D is TRBD1 or TRBD2 (5 bases each). Trimming removed 4 bases at V and 5 bases at J, with 21 bases between. CDR1 and CDR2 (germline): SGHRS, YFSETQ. The CDR3 is 16 amino acids.

The table lists this clonotype with a few counts. V and J are TRBV4-2 and TRBJ2-3, with TRBD1 matching 8 bases. The CDR3 contains 16 residues. Germline V gene lookup returns CDR1 LGHNA and CDR2 YNFKEQ. V gave up 0 bases and J gave up 5 bases; unmatched junction bases: 7. CDR3 residues: CASSQEGQAVGDTQYF. The CDR3 nucleotides read TGTGCCAGCAGCCAAGAGGGACAGGCCGTGGGAGATACGCAGTATTTT.

This clonotype has a count of ten or more. The chain carries TRBV20-1 and TRBJ2-3; D is ambiguous. Germline values: CDR1 DFQATT, CDR2 SNEGSKA (reference sequence). Trimming pared 3 bases from V and 2 bases from J, leaving 15 bases between. The CDR3 length is 15 residues. Here the CDR3 reads CSASPSFDHTDTQYF. The CDR3 DNA reads TGCAGTGCTAGCCCGAGTTTCGATCACACAGATACGCAGTATTTT.

The chain couples TRBV7-8 to TRBJ2-7; D assignment may be TRBD1 or TRBD2 (5 bases each). V lost 5 bases to trimming and J lost 3 bases, with 17 bases between them. Germline loops: CDR1 SGHVS, CDR2 FQNEAQ. This CDR3 has 15 residues. Here the CDR3 DNA reads TGTGCCAGCAGCCTGAAATCCGGGACCTTCTACGAGCAGTACGTC. It yields the protein CASSLKSGTFYEQYV.

The table lists this clonotype with a few counts. The chain uses TRBV19 and TRBJ1-5, with TRBD1 identical over 11 bases. After removal of 6 bases from V and 0 bases from J, the junction contained 4 bases not matched to a gene. Germline V lookup: CDR1 LNHDA, CDR2 SQIVND (reference sequence). This CDR3 spans 16 amino acids. In DNA form, the CDR3 reads TGTGCCAGTAGGGACAGGGGGCTGTATAGCAATCAGCCCCAGCATTTT. It is translated as CASRDRGLYSNQPQHF.

This clonotype showed up many times. This sequence joins TRBV15 and TRBJ2-1, with 13 bases matching TRBD2. Germline V gene lookup returns CDR1 LNHNV and CDR2 YYDKDF (reference sequence). CDR3 length: 15 residues. The trim removed 5 bases at V and 12 bases at J, leaving 10 bases unmatched. CDR3 protein: CATSRGLAGESRQFF. In DNA, the CDR3 is TGTGCCACCAGCCGAGGACTAGCGGGAGAAAGTCGGCAGTTCTTC.

The chain couples TRBV27 to TRBJ1-2; 8 bases match TRBD1. Trimming at V came to 6 bases and at J to 7 bases, leaving 4 bases not matched to a gene. Looked up from germline, CDR1 is MNHEY and CDR2 is SMNVEV (reference sequence). CDR3 length equals 12 residues. The CDR3 protein is CASRTGAVGYTF. Here the CDR3 DNA reads TGTGCCAGCAGGACAGGGGCGGTTGGCTACACCTTC.